This T cell receptor (beta chain) was obtained from a study of CD8+ T cells in alopecia areata. Across the whole study: A regimen of oral tofacitinib, 5 to 10 mg twice daily, was given to treated patients. Treatment ran 6 to 18 months, with 6 months of follow-up afterward.

This clone was detected a few times. Treatment denoted: oral pan-JAK inhibitor, 5-10 mg twice daily. Lesional scalp tissue (obtained by punch biopsy) and peripheral blood were collected from alopecia areata patients. PBMCs were stained for CD3, CD4 and CD8, and CD4+ and CD8+ T cells were sorted. Sequencing used cDNA as its template, made by extracting RNA and reverse transcribing it. Libraries were prepared by immunoSEQ multiplex PCR; TCRdb keeps only in-frame clonotypes and omits some of them. The sample shows approximately 300,000 clones, more than 45% of them seen only once. Specimen: CD4+ T cells sorted from blood, collected at week 24, from a patient treated with tofacitinib. The source of this sequence is a human donor with alopecia areata.

CDR3 sequence reads: CASSLARGREQPQHF. The CDR3 DNA is TGTGCCAGCAGCTTAGCCAGGGGGCGCGAGCAGCCCCAGCATTTT. The rearrangement uses TRBV7-2 and TRBJ1-5, with 8 bases matching TRBD1. V lost 0 bases to trimming and J lost 7 bases; unmatched junction nucleotides: 5. The CDR3 is 15 residues long. Germline V CDR1 and CDR2: SGHTA, FQGNSA.